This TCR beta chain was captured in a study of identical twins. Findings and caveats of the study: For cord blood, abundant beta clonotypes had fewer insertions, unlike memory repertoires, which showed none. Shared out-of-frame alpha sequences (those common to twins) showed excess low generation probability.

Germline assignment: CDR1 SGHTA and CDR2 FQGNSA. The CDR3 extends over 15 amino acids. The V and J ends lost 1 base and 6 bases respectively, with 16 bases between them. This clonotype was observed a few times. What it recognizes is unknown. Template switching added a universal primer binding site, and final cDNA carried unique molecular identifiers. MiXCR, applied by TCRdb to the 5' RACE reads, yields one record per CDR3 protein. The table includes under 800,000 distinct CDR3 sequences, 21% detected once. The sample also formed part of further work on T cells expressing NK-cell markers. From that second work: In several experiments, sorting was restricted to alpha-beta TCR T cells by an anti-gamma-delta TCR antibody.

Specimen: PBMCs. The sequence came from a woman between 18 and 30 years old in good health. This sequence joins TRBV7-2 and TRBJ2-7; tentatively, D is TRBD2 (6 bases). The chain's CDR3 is CASSLGGDVRAEQYF. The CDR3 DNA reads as TGTGCCAGCAGCTTAGGGGGGGACGTACGGGCCGAGCAGTACTTC.